Listed below are T cell receptor beta chains from one sample, sequenced in a study of cytomegalovirus exposure and HLA in healthy donors. The table came from immunoSEQ multiplex PCR; TCRdb's copy has only in-frame clones and leaves some out. The sample has 130,000 or so clones; about 81% are singletons. Sequenced material: PBMCs. These receptors all stem from a man between 35 and 55 years old in good health and CMV-seronegative. The conserved cysteine and the conserved F or W are not part of the CDR3 here. Each record gives: J gene, V gene, CDR3 length, CDR3 protein.

j_gene: TRBJ1-5; v_gene: TRBV27; len: 13; CDR3aa: ASSPYRGSNQPQH
j_gene: TRBJ2-6; v_gene: TRBV5-1; len: 12; CDR3aa: ASSDVSGANGLT
j_gene: TRBJ1-1; v_gene: TRBV2; len: 11; CDR3aa: ASSESRNTEAF
j_gene: TRBJ1-1; v_gene: TRBV7-6; len: 12; CDR3aa: ASSLGQENTEAF
j_gene: TRBJ1-2; v_gene: TRBV9; len: 11; CDR3aa: ASSEGTDYGYT
j_gene: TRBJ1-5; v_gene: TRBV27; len: 12; CDR3aa: ASSLQGWGQPQH
j_gene: TRBJ2-2; v_gene: TRBV7-6; len: 13; CDR3aa: ASSLGQGGTGELF
j_gene: TRBJ2-1; v_gene: TRBV9; len: 13; CDR3aa: ASSVDRGAYNEQF
j_gene: TRBJ2-7; v_gene: TRBV21-1; len: 12; CDR3aa: ASGGTWDSHEQY
j_gene: TRBJ1-6; v_gene: TRBV18; len: 13; CDR3aa: ASSPGGRGDSPLH
j_gene: TRBJ1-6; v_gene: TRBV5-1; len: 15; CDR3aa: ASSLVGGRAGNSPLH
j_gene: TRBJ1-1; v_gene: TRBV11-3; len: 11; CDR3aa: ASSLGGNTEAF
j_gene: TRBJ2-4; v_gene: TRBV18; len: 17; CDR3aa: ASSPLLAGGPLAKNIQY
j_gene: TRBJ1-3; v_gene: TRBV7-6; len: 14; CDR3aa: ASSLFRTDLGNTIY
j_gene: TRBJ1-2; v_gene: TRBV4-1; len: 15; CDR3aa: ASSPDRVGLSILGYT
j_gene: TRBJ2-1; v_gene: TRBV27; len: 15; CDR3aa: ASSLWRTYGILNEQF
j_gene: TRBJ1-3; v_gene: TRBV19; len: 10; CDR3aa: ASTQAGNTIY
j_gene: TRBJ2-1; v_gene: TRBV5-8; len: 15; CDR3aa: ASSPSTSSSSYNEQF
j_gene: TRBJ2-3; v_gene: TRBV12-5; len: 12; CDR3aa: ASGLGTSTDTQY
j_gene: TRBJ1-1; v_gene: TRBV6-6; len: 12; CDR3aa: ASGQGPRSTEAF
j_gene: TRBJ2-7; v_gene: TRBV5-4; len: 11; CDR3aa: ASSLTGGDEQY
j_gene: TRBJ1-1; v_gene: TRBV5-6; len: 10; CDR3aa: ASHLMNTEAF